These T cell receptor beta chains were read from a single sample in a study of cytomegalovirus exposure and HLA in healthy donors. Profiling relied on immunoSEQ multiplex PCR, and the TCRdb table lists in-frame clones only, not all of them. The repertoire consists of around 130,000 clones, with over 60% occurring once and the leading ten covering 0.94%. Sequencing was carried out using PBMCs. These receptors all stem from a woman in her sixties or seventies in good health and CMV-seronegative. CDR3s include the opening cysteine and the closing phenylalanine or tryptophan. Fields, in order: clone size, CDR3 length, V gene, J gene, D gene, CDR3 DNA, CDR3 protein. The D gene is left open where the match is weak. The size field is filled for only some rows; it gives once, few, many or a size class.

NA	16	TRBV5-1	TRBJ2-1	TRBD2	TGCGCCAGCAGCTTGGGGACTAGCGGGGGGGCAGGTGAGCAGTTCTTC	CASSLGTSGGAGEQFF
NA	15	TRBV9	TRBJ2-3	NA	TGTGCCAGCAGCGTAGCTGTTCAACCAGTGGATACGCAGTATTTT	CASSVAVQPVDTQYF
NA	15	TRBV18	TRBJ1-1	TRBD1	TGTGCCAGCTCGGAACAGGGGAGCGGGAACACTGAAGCTTTCTTT	CASSEQGSGNTEAFF
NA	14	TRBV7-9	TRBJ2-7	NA	TGTGCCAGCAGCTTATCCGGGAGCTCCTACGAGCAGTACTTC	CASSLSGSSYEQYF
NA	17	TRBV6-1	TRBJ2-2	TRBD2	TGTGCCAGCAGTGAAGCGCGACTAGCGGGGAACACCGGGGAGCTGTTTTTT	CASSEARLAGNTGELFF
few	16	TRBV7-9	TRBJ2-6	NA	TGTGCCAGCAGCAAGCAGACATCGTCTGGGGCCAACGTCCTGACTTTC	CASSKQTSSGANVLTF
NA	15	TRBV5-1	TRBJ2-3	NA	TGCGCCAGCAGCTTGTCGGTTACTGAGAGGGATACGCAGTATTTT	CASSLSVTERDTQYF
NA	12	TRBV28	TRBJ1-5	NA	TGTGCCAGCAGTTCTAGTCGTCAGCCCCAGCATTTT	CASSSSRQPQHF
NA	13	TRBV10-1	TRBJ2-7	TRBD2	TGCGCCAGCAGGGCCGGGACTAGCGCCGAGCAGTACTTC	CASRAGTSAEQYF
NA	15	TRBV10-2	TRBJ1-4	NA	TGCGCCAGCAGTGTGGACTTTGGGGCTAATGAAAAACTGTTTTTT	CASSVDFGANEKLFF
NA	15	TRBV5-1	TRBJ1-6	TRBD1	TGCGCCAGCAGCCCGGGGACAGGGCCTAATTCACCCCTCCACTTT	CASSPGTGPNSPLHF
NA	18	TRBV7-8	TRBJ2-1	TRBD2	TGTGCCAGCAGCTTAACCCTGAGTAGCGGGATAACGTACAATGAGCAGTTCTTC	CASSLTLSSGITYNEQFF
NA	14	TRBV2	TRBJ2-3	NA	TGTGCCAGCGAAAGCAGGGGCTCCACAGATATGCAGTATTTT	CASESRGSTDMQYF
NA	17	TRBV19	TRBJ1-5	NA	TGTGCCAGTAGTATCCGACAGACATACGAGGGCAATCAGCCCCAGCATTTT	CASSIRQTYEGNQPQHF
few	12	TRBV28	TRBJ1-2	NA	TGTGCCAGCAGGGGGCCCGGGGGTGGCTACACCTTC	CASRGPGGGYTF
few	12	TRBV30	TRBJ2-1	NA	TGTGCCTGGAGTGGCGTACCAAATGAGCAGTTCTTC	CAWSGVPNEQFF